The sequence of this TCR beta chain was determined in a study of blood T cell repertoires in COVID-19. Study in general: T cells, B-cell-depleted T cells, or PBMCs provided the cDNA or gDNA that served as material.

Looked up from germline, CDR1 is SGHRS and CDR2 is YFSETQ. The V end was cut by 6 bases, the J end by 3 bases, with 18 bases between. The CDR3 covers 15 residues. Sequencing was performed with immunoSEQ multiplex PCR; in TCRdb, only in-frame clones are kept and a portion is missing. The table lists over 35,000 clones, 79% of them singletons. The specimen was peripheral blood. The chain joins TRBV5-1 to TRBJ1-2, with TRBD1 as a possible D gene (6 bases). The receptor was isolated from a man aged 65-85 years with acute or convalescent COVID-19. CDR3 nucleotides: TGCGCCAGCAACCGGGATGGGGGCTGGGACTATGGCTACACCTTC. It yields the protein CASNRDGGWDYGYTF. The full variable domain, rest sourced from reference TRBV5-1 and TRBJ1-2, is KAGVTQTPRYLIKTRGQQVTLSCSPISGHRSVSWYQQTPGQGLQFLFEYFSETQRNKGNFPGRFSGRQFSNSRSEMNVSTLELGDSALYLCASNRDGGWDYGYTFGSGTRLTVV.